This T cell receptor (beta chain) was sequenced in a study of cytomegalovirus exposure and HLA in healthy donors. Deletions cut 6 bases from V and 4 bases from J, with 21 bases between. This CDR3 spans 16 amino acids. In germline, CDR1 is MDHEN, CDR2 SYDVKM. PCR primers comprised 60 Vbeta and 13 Jbeta primers. Measured with immunoSEQ multiplex PCR; TCRdb has only the in-frame clones, and not every one. The repertoire shows 150,000 or so clones; the top ten hold 2.1%. The TCR originated in a man aged 30 to 45 in good health and CMV-seronegative. The sample was PBMCs. V usage is TRBV28 and J usage is TRBJ1-2, with a possible D match to TRBD1 (5 bases). The CDR3 coding sequence is TGTGCCAGCAGCCTACCACAGGACACAATAACCTATGGCTACACCTTC. Its translation: CASSLPQDTITYGYTF.